The next 17 T cell receptor beta chains were all read from a single sample in a study of T cells in Graves' hyperthyroidism and ophthalmopathy. Authors of the study amplified TCR beta CDR3 regions from RNA transcripts. A set of HTBI primers served as the primers for a first-round RT-PCR of the TCR CDR3. TCRdb re-analysed the multiplex PCR reads in MiXCR, keeping a single row per CDR3 protein. The sample lists some 440,000 distinct CDR3 sequences; around 16% were seen once. Material for sequencing was blood. The receptors derive from a woman aged 18-29 years with Graves' hyperthyroidism.

The genes are TRBV20-1 and TRBJ2-3; 7 bases fit TRBD2. CDR3 length: 15 residues. Trimming cost V 3 bases and J 0 bases; bases outside gene matches: 6. Germline V gene lookup returns CDR1 DFQATT and CDR2 SNEGSKA (reference sequence). The CDR3 DNA sequence: TGCAGTGCTAGTGCTAGCGGTATGAGCACAGATACGCAGTATTTT. It translates to CSASASGMSTDTQYF.

This clonotype was seen ten or more times. The chain is built from TRBV20-1 and TRBJ1-2; D unresolved. This CDR3 has 12 residues. With 3 bases removed from V and 1 base from J, the gap between germline ends came to 6 bases. Germline assignment: CDR1 DFQATT and CDR2 SNEGSKA (reference sequence). The CDR3 region is CSARTLNYGYTF. CDR3 nucleotides: TGCAGTGCTAGGACACTTAACTATGGCTACACCTTC.

This clonotype has ten or more counts. The chain carries TRBV7-9 and TRBJ2-7; 7 bases map to TRBD1. The CDR3 extends over 14 amino acids. V trimming: 5 bases; J trimming: 2 bases; junction bases outside the gene matches: 6. CDR1 is SEHNR and CDR2 is FQNEAQ in the germline V gene (reference sequence). The DNA for the CDR3 is TGTGCCAGCAGCCCGGGGACAGTTACCTACGAGCAGTACTTC. It encodes CASSPGTVTYEQYF.

The rearrangement links TRBV5-1 to TRBJ2-2; D ambiguous. V lost 0 bases and J lost 0, with 9 bases in between. There are 16 residues in the CDR3. From germline, CDR1 is SGHRS and CDR2 YFSETQ. CDR3 region: CASSLVRHANTGELFF. The CDR3 coding sequence is TGCGCCAGCAGCTTGGTCCGCCACGCGAACACCGGGGAGCTGTTTTTT. Variable domain in full (rest from reference TRBV5-1 and TRBJ2-2): KAGVTQTPRYLIKTRGQQVTLSCSPISGHRSVSWYQQTPGQGLQFLFEYFSETQRNKGNFPGRFSGRQFSNSRSEMNVSTLELGDSALYLCASSLVRHANTGELFFGEGSRLTVL.

This clonotype was found many times. This chain joins TRBV5-5 and TRBJ1-6; D call uncertain. The CDR3 spans 11 residues. Germline CDR1 and CDR2: SGHKS and YYEKEE (reference sequence). V lost 3 bases, J lost 13 bases, and 8 bases lay in between. This chain's CDR3 is CASSSGLPLHF. CDR3 DNA: TGTGCCAGCAGCTCGGGTCTTCCCCTCCACTTT.

This clonotype was recorded at least ten times. This chain joins TRBV29-1 and TRBJ1-2; 7 bases map to TRBD1. There are 14 residues in the CDR3. Germline V gene lookup returns CDR1 SQVTM and CDR2 ANQGSEA. V lost 1 base and J lost 5; bases outside the gene matches: 7. CDR3 sequence reads: CSVEGTGEEYGYTF. The CDR3 DNA is TGCAGCGTTGAAGGTACAGGGGAAGAATATGGCTACACCTTC.

This clonotype was detected many times. V usage is TRBV19 and J usage is TRBJ1-2; D may be TRBD1 (5 bases). The germline gives CDR1 LNHDA, CDR2 SQIVND (reference sequence). This CDR3 contains 13 residues. V dropped 1 base and J dropped 8 bases, with 11 bases sitting between them. The CDR3 nucleotides are TGTGCCAGTAGTATAGGACAGACGTGGGGCTACACCTTC. Its translation is CASSIGQTWGYTF.

The V gene is TRBV19, the J gene TRBJ2-7, with D tentatively TRBD2 (6 bases). The CDR3 contains 13 residues. Germline loops: CDR1 LNHDA, CDR2 SQIVND (reference sequence). CDR3 DNA: TGTGCTTTAAGAAGGGAGGCTGACTTCGAGCAGTACTTC. It encodes CALRREADFEQYF.

This clonotype showed up many times. The CDR3 DNA reads TGCAGTGCTAGGTCTGGACTCTTTAACTATGGCTACACCTTC. Translation: CSARSGLFNYGYTF. The V and J genes are TRBV20-1 and TRBJ1-2, with unresolved D. Germline V CDR1 and CDR2: DFQATT, SNEGSKA (reference sequence). The CDR3 runs 14 residues. The V gene lost 3 bases and the J gene lost 1 base, with 12 bases spanning the gap.

This clonotype was found many times. The chain has TRBV20-1 and TRBJ2-5, with D maybe TRBD2 (6 bases). Germline V CDR1 and CDR2: DFQATT, SNEGSKA (reference sequence). V lost 6 bases, J lost 2 bases, and 13 bases lay in between. The CDR3 totals 13 residues. CDR3 bases: TGCAGTGCCGGAGGGCGGGATCAAGAGACCCAGTACTTC. Translating gives CSAGGRDQETQYF.

This clonotype has a count of ten or more. The chain employs TRBV3-1 and TRBJ2-7; TRBD1 matches 7 bases. J lost 4 bases, V lost 1 base, and 7 bases had no gene match. The germline V gene has CDR1 LGHDT and CDR2 YNNKEL (reference sequence). The CDR3 is made up of 15 amino acids. The CDR3 nucleotides are TGTGCCAGCAGCCAAGCGGACAGGACGGTGTACGAGCAGTACTTC. Translating gives CASSQADRTVYEQYF.

The chain combines TRBV20-1 with TRBJ2-7; a weak D match, TRBD2 (7 bases). Germline CDR1 reads DFQATT; CDR2 reads SNEGSKA (reference sequence). The CDR3 runs to 14 residues. Between the trimmed V and J ends, which lost 0 bases and 5 bases, there was a span of 14 bases. The CDR3 DNA reads TGCAGTGCTAGAGATGTGGGGGGGCCCCACGAGCAGTACTTC. This translates into CSARDVGGPHEQYF.

Comments on this clonotype: A much larger clone differs by one base, so this may be a read error. The chain employs TRBV9 and TRBJ2-7; 9 nucleotides align to TRBD1. Looked up from germline, CDR1 is SGDLS and CDR2 is YYNGEE. This CDR3 is 16 amino acids long. Here the CDR3 DNA reads TGTGCCTGCAGCGCCGGGACAGGGTTTGATCAGGACGAGCAGTACTTC. Amino acid sequence: CACSAGTGFDQDEQYF.

This clonotype was found a few times. The V and J genes are TRBV7-9 and TRBJ2-7; possibly TRBD2 for D (5 bases). Between the trimmed V and J ends, which lost 5 bases and 4 bases, there was a span of 27 bases. The length of the CDR3 is 18 residues. Germline assignment: CDR1 SEHNR and CDR2 FQNEAQ (reference sequence). The CDR3 protein is CASSRRSPNAWQIYEQYF. The CDR3 nucleotides are TGTGCCAGCAGCCGGAGGAGCCCGAATGCCTGGCAGATTTACGAGCAGTACTTC.

This clonotype occurred a few times. The chain joins TRBV2 to TRBJ2-3, with D maybe TRBD1 (6 bases). This CDR3 has 13 residues. Germline lookup yields CDR1 SNHLY and CDR2 FYNNEI. Trimming cost V 7 bases and J 6 bases, with 14 bases left between them. This CDR3 reads CASTQTGWDTQYF. CDR3 bases: TGTGCCAGCACCCAAACAGGGTGGGATACGCAGTATTTT. Supplemented by reference TRBV2 and TRBJ2-3, the full variable domain reads EPEVTQTPSHQVTQMGQEVILRCVPISNHLYFYWYRQILGQKVEFLVSFYNNEISEKSEIFDDQFSVERPDGSNFTLKIRSTKLEDSAMYFCASTQTGWDTQYFGPGTRLTVL.

J is TRBJ2-7 and V is TRBV12-5; D uncertain. Trimming took off 9 bases at V and 7 bases at J, with 13 bases between the two ends. Germline CDR1 is LGHNT and CDR2 is FRNRAP. CDR3 size: 11 residues. CDR3 coding DNA: TGTGCTAGCGCCAGTGCCTCGGAGCAGTACTTC. Its translation: CASASASEQYF.

This clonotype was found a few times. The chain couples TRBV6-1 to TRBJ2-1, with 7 positions matching TRBD2. The V segment lost 8 bases and the J segment 7 bases; nucleotides outside the gene matches: 11. The CDR3 runs to 14 residues. Germline-derived CDR1 and CDR2 are MNHNS and SASEGT. CDR3 DNA sequence: TGTGCCAGCGGGCGGGAGCGGAGAGGGAATGAGCAGTTCTTC. It encodes CASGRERRGNEQFF.